The source of this TCR beta chain is a study of blood T cell repertoires in COVID-19 (dated by TCRdb to 2018 to 2020). About the investigation overall: Samples from collaborators originated in the United States, Italy and Spain and spanned both the acute and convalescent phases of COVID-19. The repertoires were released in a freely available public database intended as a resource for research on the immune response to SARS-CoV-2. Where available, HLA class I and class II types were obtained from metadata supplied by the sample provider rather than from assay-based typing. Samples came from the ongoing ImmuneRACE study (first 160 participants) plus 1,254 subjects from 6 global collaborators. The dataset comprised deeply sampled blood TCRbeta repertoires from subjects exposed to, actively infected with, or recovered from COVID-19. The material from the prospective study consisted of cDNA or gDNA derived from T cells, B-cell-depleted T cells, or PBMCs. Sample metadata almost always included a de-identified subject ID, COVID-19 status, age in years and sex. Paper-wide results and their limitations: The amount of clinical and demographic metadata varied by source and participant and was provided uncurated.

The germline V end is reduced by 3 bases and the J end by 4 bases; junction bases left unmatched: 14. Including the terminal cysteine and phenylalanine, the CDR3 comprises 18 residues. The only DNA kept is the CDR3, 54 bases in frame from the first base. CDR1 is given as SGHDT and CDR2 as YYEEEE, both from the germline V gene. About this clone itself: It has no known antigen specificity. Qualities for individual bases were not recorded, and no much larger clone is one base off.

Each collaborating institution followed its own protocols to collect whole blood in K2EDTA tubes. For TCRbeta analysis, collaborators shipped samples as frozen whole blood, isolated PBMCs, or DNA extracted from either of those sample types. TCRbeta CDR3 regions were amplified from genomic DNA using the immunoSEQ Assay, a bias-controlled multiplex PCR. The paper's processing steps were these. Within the assay, amplification of reference gene primers was used to estimate how many nucleated cells each sample contained. Sequence reads were collapsed and filtered to measure the absolute abundance of every unique TCRbeta CDR3 rearrangement. Productive Simpson clonality was computed per sample as the square root of Simpson's diversity index over productive rearrangements. TCRdb re-hosts the immuneACCESS table, in-frame sequences only. Its copies lack some clones; in the studies checked, an unresolved V gene accounts for under half of them, and the cause for the rest is not known. That table is the source of V, J and clone size, and D and trimming were worked out from the DNA. Across this sample there are about 170,000 clones, with 80% to 85% seen only once. The ten largest clones add up to about a tenth of the sample.

The sequence was collected from a woman aged 80 or over with active or convalescent COVID-19. The sequence is built from TRBV5-6 and TRBJ1-5, with 9 bases aligning to TRBD1. Sequencing used peripheral blood. Here is the DNA: TGTGCCAGCAGCTCTAACACCCCCGGGACAGGGACGAATCAGCCCCAGCATTTT. Its amino acids are CASSSNTPGTGTNQPQHF.